This T cell receptor (beta chain) was recovered during a study of CD8 T cells in Susac syndrome. With random hexamers, reverse transcription was performed on about 0.45 to 1 ug of RNA. TCRdb re-called the immunoSEQ multiplex PCR reads with MiXCR, one entry per CDR3 protein. Here the sample spans about 120,000 distinct CDR3 sequences, 85% to 95% being singletons. The V gene's germline CDR1 is PRHDT and CDR2 FYEKMQ (reference sequence). CDR3 size: 15 residues. V gave up 5 bases and J gave up 6 bases, with 18 bases separating them. The authors sequenced TCR beta from blood CD8+ and CD4+ T cells. The CD8+ and CD4+ T cells were isolated magnetically using a negative isolation approach, whereas the TEMRA cells were enriched by FACS.

The chain employs TRBV13 and TRBJ2-3, with D perhaps matching TRBD2 (5 bases). Sequencing input: CD8+ T cells from PBMCs. The sequence was obtained from a human donor with Susac syndrome. The CDR3 nucleotides are TGTGCCAGCAGCCCTTACCGGGATGTGGGGGATACGCAGTATTTT. Protein product: CASSPYRDVGDTQYF. Based on the CDR3 plus reference TRBV13 and TRBJ2-3, the full variable domain is AAGVIQSPRHLIKEKRETATLKCYPIPRHDTVYWYQQGPGQDPQFLISFYEKMQSDKGSIPDRFSAQQFSDYHSELNMSSLELGDSALYFCASSPYRDVGDTQYFGPGTRLTVL.